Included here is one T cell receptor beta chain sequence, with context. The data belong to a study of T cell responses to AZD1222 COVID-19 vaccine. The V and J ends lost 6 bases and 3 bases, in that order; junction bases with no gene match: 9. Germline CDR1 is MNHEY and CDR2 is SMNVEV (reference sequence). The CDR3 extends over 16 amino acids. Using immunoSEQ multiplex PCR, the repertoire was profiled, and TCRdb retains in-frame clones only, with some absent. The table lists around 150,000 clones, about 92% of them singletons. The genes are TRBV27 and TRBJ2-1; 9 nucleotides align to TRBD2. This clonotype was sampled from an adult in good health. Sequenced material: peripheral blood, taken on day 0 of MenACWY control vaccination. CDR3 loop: CASRQLLAGDYNEQFF. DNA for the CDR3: TGTGCCAGCAGACAACTCTTAGCGGGAGACTACAATGAGCAGTTCTTC.